The T cell receptor beta chain under discussion was sequenced for a study of blood T cells in healthy people across ages (dated by TCRdb to the mid-2010s). The study in broad terms: In model experiments, template switching captured about one uniquely barcoded TCR beta cDNA molecule for every two T cells. Using deep sequencing normalized with unique cDNA molecular identifiers, the study measured how TCR beta repertoire diversity changes with age. The donors were split into four age groups: young (average 16 years), middle-aged (39), aged (approximately 59) and long-lived (more than 80). Donors of different ages were randomly distributed across sequencing lanes to avoid experimental bias. The study analyzed two additional independent replicas of 1 million unique cDNA reads from the same blood draw for two donors, one aged 18 to 30 and one aged 80 or older. Overall study results and their limits: Bulk unsorted PBMC profiling prevented conclusive comparison of naive and antigen-experienced compartments. Donor CMV infection status was unknown, potentially confounding age-related changes in expanded clonotypes. Observed TCR beta diversity per million T cells fell roughly linearly with age, and a significant reduction was already apparent by age about 36. Estimates of total diversity based on one million sequenced T cells were considered lower bounds and underestimates. There was a strong correlation between observed TCR beta diversity and the percentage of naive T cells measured by flow cytometry. Compared with the aged group, the long-lived group had more naive CD4+ T cells, fewer expanded clones and increased TCR diversity, a pattern suggesting age selection.

This clonotype was counted at least ten times. Its specific antigen is unknown. Within one base of it there is no much larger clone, and no base qualities were kept. Inclusive of the bounding cysteine and phenylalanine, the CDR3 is 12 residues long. The DNA shown is the 36-base CDR3, in frame from base 1. V lost 1 base and J lost 13 bases, and the count of bases not matched to a germline gene is 5. The germline V gene provides CDR1 SGHTA and CDR2 FQGNSA. The approximately 39 donors, aged 6 to 90 years, were systemically healthy Caucasian individuals from Russia. Each donor gave 8 to 10 milliliters of peripheral blood, drawn into EDTA-treated Vacutainer tubes. Ficoll-Paque density-gradient centrifugation was used to isolate PBMCs, with at least 6 million per sample. Trizol reagent was used to extract total RNA from the PBMCs, yielding at least 6 micrograms per sample. For every donor, flow cytometry on a PBMC aliquot measured the percentage of naive CD45RAhigh/CD27high T cells.

Receptor libraries were prepared by 5' RACE. The instrument given in TCRdb is Illumina HiSeq 2500. A second PCR of about 7 to 12 cycles was run with a J-beta primer mix and a sample-barcoded 5' primer. A template-switch 5' adaptor carrying 12 random nucleotides introduced a unique molecular identifier onto each TCR beta cDNA molecule. Each sample yielded at least 3 million CDR3-containing paired-end reads. First-strand cDNA was synthesized from all RNA with the Mint cDNA synthesis kit, primed by a TRBC-specific oligonucleotide. All cDNA was treated with uracil-DNA glycosylase and then went through a first 18-cycle PCR with the universal primers M1SS and BC2_uni_R. In the source study's methods: Normalization of each sample was performed by random selection of 1 million high-quality reads, each carrying a distinct molecular identifier. Instead of being binned into consensus sequences, reads that shared molecular identifiers were thrown out. MiTCR, set to a Q25 quality threshold and the strictest error-elimination algorithm, was used for CDR3 identification, clonotype clustering and error correction. A nonparametric unseen species model with Euler transformation was used to estimate lower-bound total TCR beta diversity. TCRdb passed the public sequencing reads through fastp at Q25 and MiXCR, retaining productive beta sequences. Rows with a matching CDR3 protein are joined into one entry that keeps the most common DNA and genes. The V and J calls and clone size come from TCRdb's table, not from the authors' own analysis. The sample table contains 650,000 or so distinct CDR3 sequences; only one count was recorded for 52% of them. Around an eighth of the sample goes to the ten largest clones.

The TCR sequence derives from a woman of 80 years or more in good health. Sequenced material: blood. The V gene is TRBV7-2 and the J gene is TRBJ2-5, with 8 central nucleotides matching TRBD2. The nucleotide sequence is given as TGTGCCAGCAGCTTAGGAAGGACTAGCTCGTACTTC. Protein translation: CASSLGRTSSYF. Extended through the reference TRBV7-2 and TRBJ2-5 proteins, this CDR3 yields the full variable domain: GAGVSQSPSNKVTEKGKDVELRCDPISGHTALYWYRQSLGQGLEFLIYFQGNSAPDKSGLPSDRFSAERTGGSVSTLTIQRTQQEDSAVYLCASSLGRTSSYFGPGTRLLVL.